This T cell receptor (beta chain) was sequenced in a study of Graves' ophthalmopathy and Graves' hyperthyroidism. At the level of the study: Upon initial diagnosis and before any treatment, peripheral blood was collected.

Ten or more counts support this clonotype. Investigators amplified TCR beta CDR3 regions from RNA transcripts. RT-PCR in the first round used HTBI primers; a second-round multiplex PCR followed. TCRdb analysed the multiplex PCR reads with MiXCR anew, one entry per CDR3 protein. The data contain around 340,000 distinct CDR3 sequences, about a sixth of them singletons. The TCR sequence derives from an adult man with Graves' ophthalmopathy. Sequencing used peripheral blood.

CDR3 amino acids: CAISEGDERTQYF. For the CDR3, the DNA is TGTGCCATCAGTGAAGGGGACGAGAGGACCCAGTACTTC. The rearrangement links TRBV10-3 to TRBJ2-5, with D possibly being TRBD1 or TRBD2 (5 bases each). Germline V gives CDR1 ENHRY, CDR2 SYGVKD. With 3 bases removed from V and 7 bases from J, the gap between germline ends came to 12 bases. The CDR3 totals 13 residues.